These 14 T cell receptor beta chains share one sample of origin, sequenced in a study of blood T cell repertoires in COVID-19. TCRdb's table, derived via immunoSEQ multiplex PCR, lists solely in-frame clones and lacks some. In the table there are around 250,000 clones, approximately 85% of which are singletons. Material for sequencing was PBMCs or T cells enriched from blood (not recorded which). The receptors were gathered from a woman between 45 and 65 years old with acute COVID-19.

The chain carries TRBV30 and TRBJ2-7; D is possibly TRBD2 (5 bases). Germline V lookup: CDR1 GTSNPN, CDR2 SVGIG (reference sequence). This CDR3 has 14 residues. Trimming removed 3 bases at V and 2 bases at J, with 14 bases between. The CDR3 region is CAWSSARGAYEQYF. In DNA, the CDR3 is TGTGCCTGGAGCTCCGCACGGGGAGCCTACGAGCAGTACTTC.

The CDR3 DNA is TGTGCCATCAGTGATAGTCGAGGCAATGAGCAGTTCTTC. It is translated as CAISDSRGNEQFF. This chain connects TRBV10-3 to TRBJ2-1; unclear D gene. The CDR3 runs to 13 residues. The V end lost 3 bases, the J end lost 6 bases, and 9 bases lay between the germline ends. From germline, CDR1 is ENHRY and CDR2 SYGVKD.

The chain has TRBV5-8 and TRBJ2-5; D uncertain. The CDR3 is made up of 13 amino acids. Germline CDR1 is SGHTS and CDR2 is YDEGEE. Trimming removed 0 bases from V and 2 bases from J, with 5 bases in between. The CDR3 DNA is TGTGCCAGCAGCTTGGCCTCGCAAGAGACCCAGTACTTC. This translates into CASSLASQETQYF.

This clone was seen a few times. The V call is TRBV29-1, the J call TRBJ2-2; a weak D match, TRBD1 (6 bases). The CDR3 runs to 14 residues. V was trimmed by 2 bases and J by 0 bases, leaving 7 bases between them. Germline V gene lookup returns CDR1 SQVTM and CDR2 ANQGSEA. CDR3 bases: TGCAGCGTTGAAAGGGGGTCGAACACCGGGGAGCTGTTTTTT. Its protein product is CSVERGSNTGELFF.

The gene calls are TRBV7-2 and TRBJ1-4; D remains ambiguous. The CDR3 is 15 residues long. V lost 7 bases to trimming and J lost 6 bases, with 18 bases between them. Germline V gene lookup returns CDR1 SGHTA and CDR2 FQGNSA. The CDR3 reads CASIMTPSPYEKLFF. Here the CDR3 DNA reads TGTGCCAGCATCATGACACCATCGCCTTATGAAAAACTGTTTTTT.

This clone showed up just once. V is TRBV5-1 and J is TRBJ2-2, with D perhaps matching TRBD1 (5 bases). Trimming removed 0 bases at V and 7 bases at J, with 13 bases between. CDR1 SGHRS and CDR2 YFSETQ come from the germline V gene. The CDR3 extends over 15 amino acids. CDR3 nucleotide sequence: TGCGCCAGCAGCTTGGCCATAGGGGCCGGCGGGGAGCTGTTTTTT. Translated: CASSLAIGAGGELFF. The complete variable domain, with remaining parts taken from reference TRBV5-1 and TRBJ2-2, reads KAGVTQTPRYLIKTRGQQVTLSCSPISGHRSVSWYQQTPGQGLQFLFEYFSETQRNKGNFPGRFSGRQFSNSRSEMNVSTLELGDSALYLCASSLAIGAGGELFFGEGSRLTVL.

J is TRBJ2-7 and V is TRBV9, with a weak D call TRBD1 (6 bases). CDR3 length: 14 amino acids. The germline V and J ends were trimmed by 2 bases and 6 bases, with 15 bases remaining between them. Germline V lookup: CDR1 SGDLS, CDR2 YYNGEE. The CDR3 DNA follows: TGTGCCAGCAGCGTTCAGGGGTCTGCTGGCGAGCAGTACTTC. This encodes CASSVQGSAGEQYF.

The rearrangement uses TRBV18 and TRBJ2-5; weak D call: TRBD1 (5 bases). The CDR3 length is 14 residues. Germline V lookup: CDR1 KGHSH, CDR2 LQKENI. Trimming removed 3 bases from V and 3 bases from J, with 11 bases in between. Here the CDR3 DNA reads TGTGCCAGCTCACCCGTCGGACAAGAAGAGACCCAGTACTTC. The encoded protein is CASSPVGQEETQYF.

This clone was recorded only once. CDR3 DNA: TGTGCCACCTCGATTACGGGGGGCGACGGTAAAGAGACCCAGTACTTC. Protein product: CATSITGGDGKETQYF. The rearrangement joins TRBV19 to TRBJ2-5, with D possibly being TRBD2 (7 bases). Per germline, CDR1 LNHDA and CDR2 SQIVND (reference sequence). Trimming stripped 10 bases from V and 3 bases from J, with 24 bases between. The CDR3 is 16 amino acids.

V and J are TRBV19 and TRBJ1-5, with unresolved D. CDR1 and CDR2 from the germline V gene are LNHDA and SQIVND (reference sequence). The CDR3 extends over 12 amino acids. V was pared by 1 base and J by 9 bases, with 7 bases between. CDR3 bases: TGTGCCAGTAGTATAGCGTCCTGGCCCCAGCATTTT. Translation gives CASSIASWPQHF.

This clone was detected ten times or more. The chain combines TRBV19 with TRBJ2-6; possible D gene TRBD1, 6 bases. From germline, CDR1 is LNHDA and CDR2 SQIVND (reference sequence). The CDR3 extends over 16 amino acids. V was cut by 4 bases and J by 0 bases, with 10 bases left in between. CDR3 sequence reads: CASSNSGVSGANVLTF. CDR3 DNA sequence: TGTGCCAGTAGTAATTCAGGGGTCTCTGGGGCCAACGTCCTGACTTTC.

This clone was found once. This chain links TRBV28 with TRBJ1-3; possibly TRBD1 for D (5 bases). Trimming removed 5 bases at V and 5 bases at J, with 16 bases between. The length of the CDR3 is 15 residues. CDR1 is MDHEN, CDR2 SYDVKM, per germline. CDR3 loop: CASSPGGGERNTIYF. The CDR3 DNA follows: TGTGCCAGCAGTCCGGGCGGGGGGGAACGAAACACCATATATTTT.

The genes are TRBV27 and TRBJ2-1; D might be TRBD1 (9 bases). Between the trimmed V and J ends, which lost 5 bases and 4 bases, there was a span of 15 bases. CDR1 is MNHEY, CDR2 SMNVEV, per germline (reference sequence). The CDR3 is made up of 15 amino acids. CDR3 protein: CASSRGGTGYNEQFF. CDR3 bases: TGTGCCAGCAGTCGGGGGGGGACAGGGTACAATGAGCAGTTCTTC.

The chain combines TRBV6-6 with TRBJ1-3; the D is unclear. The CDR3 extends over 16 amino acids. The germline V and J ends were trimmed by 6 bases and 0 bases, with 15 bases remaining between them. CDR1 is MNHNY, CDR2 SVGAGI, per germline (reference sequence). The CDR3 loop is CASSRGARGSGNTIYF. CDR3 in DNA: TGTGCCAGCAGCCGGGGTGCCCGCGGCTCTGGAAACACCATATATTTT.